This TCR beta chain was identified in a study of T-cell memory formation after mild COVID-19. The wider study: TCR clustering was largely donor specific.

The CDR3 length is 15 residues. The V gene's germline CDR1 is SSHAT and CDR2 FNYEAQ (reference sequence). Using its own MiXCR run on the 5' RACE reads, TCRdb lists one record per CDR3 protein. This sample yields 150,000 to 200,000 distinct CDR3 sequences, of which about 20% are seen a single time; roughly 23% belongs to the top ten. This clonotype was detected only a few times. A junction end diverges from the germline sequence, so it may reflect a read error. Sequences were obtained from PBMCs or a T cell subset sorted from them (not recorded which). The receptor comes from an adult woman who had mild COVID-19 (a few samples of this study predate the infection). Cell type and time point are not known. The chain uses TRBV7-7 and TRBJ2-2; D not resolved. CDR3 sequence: CASSPFPSLGGELFF. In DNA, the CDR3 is TGTGCTAGCAGCCCTTTTCCATCGTTGGGCGGGGAGCTGTTTTTT.